These T cell receptor beta chains were read from a single sample in a study of control samples from healthy donors and cancer patients. Sequencing was performed with immunoSEQ multiplex PCR; in TCRdb, only in-frame clones are kept and a portion is missing. The repertoire holds roughly 100,000 clones, with roughly 86% as singletons. The source material was blood. The origin of the receptors is a woman aged 45-65 years in good health. The conserved cysteine and the conserved F or W are not part of the CDR3 here.

V gene	CDR3 protein
TRBV7-2	ASSLDDSPLH
TRBV9	ASSFALLSGANVLT
TRBV7-2	ASSGDRGPYEQY
TRBV7-8	ASSLDGFYQTQY
TRBV14	ASSPAGWGSKNTEAF
TRBV3-1/TRBV3-2	ASSVRDRSPLH
TRBV11-3	ASSRQGPTTGELF
TRBV21-1	ASSKKIRNSKQGPNTEAF
TRBV5-6	ASSSEGTGGYGYT
TRBV19	ASSTPARDRASLRDYGYT
TRBV2	ASRDRASPYGYT
TRBV18	ASSQGREGNEQF
TRBV3-1/TRBV3-2	ASSQDARPESVQY
TRBV5-1	ASRPGYMNTEAF
TRBV7-2	ASSLEVLFSYNEQF
TRBV18	ASSPYSRGEDGYT
TRBV4-1	ASSQDTSPSSYNSPLH
TRBV6-1	ASSEVYRGGATNEKLF
TRBV6-1	ASSERGLAGHTDTQY
TRBV9	ASSGGTGSSGNTIY
TRBV18	ASSSLSVSTDTQY
TRBV2	ASNPGTSGRATDTQY
TRBV5-6	ASSLRGQDYGYT
TRBV6-2/TRBV6-3	ASSYRPGGNQPQH
TRBV7-6	ASSLDLPVANNEQF
TRBV29-1	SVAQGHQSLYEQY
TRBV7-3	ASSFGGTVNEQY